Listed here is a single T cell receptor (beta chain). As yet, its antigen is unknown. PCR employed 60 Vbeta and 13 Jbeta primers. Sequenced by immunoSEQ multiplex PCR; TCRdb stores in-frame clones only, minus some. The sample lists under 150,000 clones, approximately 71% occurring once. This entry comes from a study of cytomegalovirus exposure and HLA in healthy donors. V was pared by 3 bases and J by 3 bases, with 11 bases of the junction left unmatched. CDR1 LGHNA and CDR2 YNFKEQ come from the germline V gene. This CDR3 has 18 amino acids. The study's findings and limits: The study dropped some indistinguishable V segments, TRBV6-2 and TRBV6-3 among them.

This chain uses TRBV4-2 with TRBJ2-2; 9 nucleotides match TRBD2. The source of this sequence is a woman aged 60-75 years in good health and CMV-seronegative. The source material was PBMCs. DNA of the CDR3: TGTGCCAGCAGCCAGACCTATAGCGGGAGCAGGTACACCGGGGAGCTGTTTTTT. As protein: CASSQTYSGSRYTGELFF.